The entry below describes one T cell receptor (beta chain). Antigen unknown. PCR amplification relied on 60 Vbeta primers (plus 13 Jbeta primers). Assay used: immunoSEQ multiplex PCR; TCRdb lists only in-frame clones, some missing. The repertoire holds 170,000 or so clones, roughly 83% seen once, with less than 0.4% in the top ten. The sample originates from a study of cytomegalovirus exposure and HLA in healthy donors. Whole-study findings and limits: In a later analysis, parvovirus B19, influenza, CMV and Epstein-Barr virus appeared linked to several top co-occurrence clusters. Reported results showed that the classifier diagnosed cytomegalovirus status with high specificity and sensitivity.

Unrecorded immune exposures were likely, despite nominal health at sampling. Germline V gives CDR1 SGDLS, CDR2 YYNGEE. Trimming removed 0 bases at V and 4 bases at J, with 11 bases between. This CDR3 contains 15 residues. Sequencing input: PBMCs. The chain combines TRBV9 with TRBJ2-1, with TRBD1 as a possible D gene (5 bases). The source of this sequence is a boy aged 2 to 10 in good health and CMV-seronegative. CDR3 loop: CASSVGADNYNEQFF. As DNA, the CDR3 is TGTGCCAGCAGCGTAGGGGCGGACAATTACAATGAGCAGTTCTTC.